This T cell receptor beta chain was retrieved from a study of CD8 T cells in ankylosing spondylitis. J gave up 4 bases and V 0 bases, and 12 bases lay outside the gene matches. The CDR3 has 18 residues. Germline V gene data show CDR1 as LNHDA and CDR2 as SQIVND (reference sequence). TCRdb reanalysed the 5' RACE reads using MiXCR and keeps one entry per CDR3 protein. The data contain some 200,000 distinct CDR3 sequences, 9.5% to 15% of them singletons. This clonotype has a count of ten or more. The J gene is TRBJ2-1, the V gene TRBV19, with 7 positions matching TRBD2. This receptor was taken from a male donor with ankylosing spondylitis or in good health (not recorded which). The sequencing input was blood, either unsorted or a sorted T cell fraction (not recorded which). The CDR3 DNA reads TGTGCCAGTAGTATAGAGGGAGTGGCAGCGGGACCGTACAATGAGCAGTTCTTC. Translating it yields CASSIEGVAAGPYNEQFF.